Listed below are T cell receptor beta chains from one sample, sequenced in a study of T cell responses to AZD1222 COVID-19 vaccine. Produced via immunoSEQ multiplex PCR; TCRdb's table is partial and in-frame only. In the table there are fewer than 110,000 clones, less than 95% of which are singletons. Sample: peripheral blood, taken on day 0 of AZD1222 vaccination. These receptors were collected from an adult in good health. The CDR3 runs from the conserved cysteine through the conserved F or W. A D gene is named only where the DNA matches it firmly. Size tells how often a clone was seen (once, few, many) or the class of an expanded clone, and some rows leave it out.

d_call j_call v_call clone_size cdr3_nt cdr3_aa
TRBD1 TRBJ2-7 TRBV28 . TGTGCCAGCAGTGCGGGACAGGGGATCCCCTACGAGCAGTACTTC CASSAGQGIPYEQYF
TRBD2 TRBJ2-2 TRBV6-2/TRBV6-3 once TGTGCCAGCAGTCCCCTTAGCGGGGGGGCCGCCGGGGAGCTGTTTTTT CASSPLSGGAAGELFF
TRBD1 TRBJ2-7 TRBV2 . TGTGCCAGCAGTGCGGGACAGGGCAACGAGCAGTACTTC CASSAGQGNEQYF
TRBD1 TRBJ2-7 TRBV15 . TGTGCCACCAGCAGGGATGGACAGGGGGCTTACGAGCAGTACTTC CATSRDGQGAYEQYF
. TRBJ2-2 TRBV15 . TGTGCCACCAGCGCGACTAGTCTAGGCGGGGAGCTGTTTTTT CATSATSLGGELFF
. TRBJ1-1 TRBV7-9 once TGTGCCAGCAGCTTAGATCTGGGGATGGAAACTGAAGCTTTCTTT CASSLDLGMETEAFF
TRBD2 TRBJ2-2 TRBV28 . TGTGCCAGTCTAGCGGGGAACACCGGGGAGCTGTTTTTT CASLAGNTGELFF
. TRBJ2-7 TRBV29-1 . TGCAGCGTTCGGAGGGATCAGGACGAGCAGTACTTC CSVRRDQDEQYF
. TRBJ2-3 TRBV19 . TGTGCCAGTACAACGGGGAGCACAGATACGCAGTATTTT CASTTGSTDTQYF
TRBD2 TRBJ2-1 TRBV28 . TGTGCCAGCAGTTCCCCCGCTAGCGGGGGGAATAATGAGCAGTTCTTC CASSSPASGGNNEQFF
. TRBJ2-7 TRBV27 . TGTGCCAGCAGCCACCGGGTCTACTACGAGCAGTACTTC CASSHRVYYEQYF
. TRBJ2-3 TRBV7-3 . TGTGCCAGCAGCTTACAGGGGTTCACAGATACGCAGTATTTT CASSLQGFTDTQYF
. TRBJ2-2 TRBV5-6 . TGTGCCAGCAGGTTAGGAGGGAACACCGGGGAGCTGTTTTTT CASRLGGNTGELFF
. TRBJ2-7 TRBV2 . TGTGCCAGCAGTGAAGCGGCCCGATACGAGCAGTACTTC CASSEAARYEQYF
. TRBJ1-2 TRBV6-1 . TGTGCCAGCAGTGAAAGGGCCAGCATCTATGGCTACACCTTC CASSERASIYGYTF
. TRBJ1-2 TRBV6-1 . TGTGCCAGCAGTGAATACCGAAAGGCAACCTATGGCTACACCTTC CASSEYRKATYGYTF
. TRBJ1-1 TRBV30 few TGTGCCTGGAGTCCGTCTCCCGACAGCCTGAACACTGAAGCTTTCTTT CAWSPSPDSLNTEAFF
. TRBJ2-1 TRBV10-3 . TGTGCCATCAGGTCTACTGGGGCAGCAACCTACAATGAGCAGTTCTTC CAIRSTGAATYNEQFF
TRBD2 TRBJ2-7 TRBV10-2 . TGCGCCAGCTCCGGGGGGGTATTTGGTACCTACGAGCAGTACTTC CASSGGVFGTYEQYF
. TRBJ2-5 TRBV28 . TGTGCCTGCCTGGGGGGAGAGACCCAGTACTTC CACLGGETQYF
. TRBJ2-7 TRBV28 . TGTGCCAGCAGTTTTGGCAGCTACGAGCAGTACTTC CASSFGSYEQYF
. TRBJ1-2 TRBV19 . TGTGCCAGTAGTATGGTCCCAGGGCAGAACTATGGCTACACCTTC CASSMVPGQNYGYTF
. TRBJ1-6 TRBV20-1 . TGCAGTGCTAGTGGTACAGGGATAACCCTCCACTTT CSASGTGITLHF